This T cell receptor beta chain appears in the sequencing data of a study of T cells in Graves' hyperthyroidism and ophthalmopathy. General observations from the study: With a median lead of roughly 6.2 months before onset, the model predicted ophthalmopathy.

Patients were excluded for uncontrolled infection, other autoimmune disease, pregnancy or lactation. Germline V gene lookup returns CDR1 SGHVS and CDR2 FNYEAQ. V lost 1 base and J 7 bases, leaving 14 bases between the germline ends. CDR3 length: 16 residues. For this clonotype: Its antigen is unknown.

Template material for amplifying TCR beta CDR3 regions consisted of RNA transcripts. A first-round RT-PCR of the TCR CDR3 used the HTBI primer set. MiXCR, applied by TCRdb to the multiplex PCR reads, yields one record per CDR3 protein. The table shows over 350,000 distinct CDR3 sequences, with about a fifth occurring only once. The receptor's source is a man younger than 35 with Graves' ophthalmopathy. Sequenced material: blood. The rearrangement joins TRBV7-6 to TRBJ1-6; D gene ambiguous. The DNA for the CDR3 is TGTGCCAGCAGCTTAGGCCAAGCCGGCAGCAATTCACCCCTCCACTTT. It encodes CASSLGQAGSNSPLHF.